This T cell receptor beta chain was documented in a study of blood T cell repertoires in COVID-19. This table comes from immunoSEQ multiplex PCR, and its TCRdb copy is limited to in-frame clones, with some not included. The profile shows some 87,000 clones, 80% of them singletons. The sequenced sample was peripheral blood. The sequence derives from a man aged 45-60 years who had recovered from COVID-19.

The chain's CDR3 is CASSLGSGRGGYTF. The CDR3 DNA reads TGTGCCAGCAGCTTGGGGTCAGGGCGAGGAGGCTACACCTTC. The J gene is TRBJ1-2, the V gene TRBV5-6; D is possibly TRBD1 (5 bases). V lost 0 bases and J 8 bases, leaving 14 bases between the germline ends. The CDR3 has 14 amino acids. Looked up from germline, CDR1 is SGHDT and CDR2 is YYEEEE.